The clone carrying this T cell receptor (beta chain) was seen a few times. The data originate from a study of T cells in Graves' hyperthyroidism and ophthalmopathy. The V segment lost 2 bases and the J segment 8 bases; nucleotides outside the gene matches: 18. The CDR3 runs 18 residues. The germline V gene has CDR1 DFQATT and CDR2 SNEGSKA (reference sequence). RNA transcripts gave rise to amplified TCR beta CDR3 regions. HTBI primers were employed in a first-round RT-PCR of the TCR CDR3. One entry per CDR3 protein, called by TCRdb with MiXCR from the multiplex PCR reads. This sample has roughly 570,000 distinct CDR3 sequences; 15% to 18% occur once, and the top ten carry under 7.5%.

The specimen was blood. This TCR came from a woman in her thirties with Graves' hyperthyroidism. The chain carries TRBV20-1 and TRBJ2-1; 10 positions agree with TRBD2. The CDR3 coding sequence is TGCAGTGCTAGAATAGGGGGGCGGCTAGCGGGAGTGCTTGATGAGCAGTTCTTC. Translation gives CSARIGGRLAGVLDEQFF.